Below, 19 T cell receptor beta chains from the same sample are listed, as sequenced in a study of PD-1 blockade in classical Hodgkin lymphoma. Sequencing was performed with immunoSEQ multiplex PCR; in TCRdb, only in-frame clones are kept and a portion is missing. The sample contains about 61,000 clones, roughly 85% of which appear only once. Time point given: cycle 4 day 1 (C4D1), after about 6 weeks of nivolumab. Brentuximab vedotin exposure varied among the patients, all of whom had relapsed after autologous stem cell transplantation. The material was peripheral blood mononuclear cells (PBMCs), obtained before the fourth cycle of nivolumab. Receptor source: a human donor with classical Hodgkin lymphoma.

V usage is TRBV27 and J usage is TRBJ2-1; D is possibly TRBD1 (5 bases). The CDR3 runs to 16 residues. CDR1 and CDR2 (germline): MNHEY, SMNVEV (reference sequence). Trimming shortened V by 2 bases and J by 0 bases, and 11 bases separated the two germline ends. CDR3 sequence reads: CASSLGASSSYNEQFF. CDR3 bases: TGTGCCAGCAGTTTAGGGGCCAGTAGCTCCTACAATGAGCAGTTCTTC.

The chain carries TRBV6-6 and TRBJ2-1; 11 nucleotides match TRBD1. The V and J ends lost 5 bases and 9 bases, in that order; junction bases with no gene match: 9. This CDR3 has 15 amino acids. Per germline, CDR1 MNHNY and CDR2 SVGAGI (reference sequence). In nucleotides, the CDR3 is TGTGCCAGCAGTCCCGAGGGACAGGGGGAGGGTGAGCAGTTCTTC. This codes for CASSPEGQGEGEQFF.

The chain uses TRBV6-5 and TRBJ2-2; either TRBD1 or TRBD2 may supply D (6 bases each). Trimming pared 8 bases from V and 1 base from J, leaving 11 bases between. The CDR3 has 14 residues. Germline CDR1 and CDR2: MNHEY and SVGAGI. DNA for the CDR3: TGTGCCAGCGGCGAGGGGGGGAACACCGGGGAGCTGTTTTTT. It codes for CASGEGGNTGELFF.

The rearrangement uses TRBV6-5 and TRBJ1-2; D gene ambiguous. This CDR3 is built from 13 residues. Germline CDR1 and CDR2: MNHEY and SVGAGI. V lost 3 bases to trimming and J lost 4 bases, with 9 bases between them. The CDR3 region has the DNA TGTGCCAGCAGTTATCTGGGTGCCTATGGCTACACCTTC. Protein product: CASSYLGAYGYTF.

The rearrangement uses TRBV5-1 and TRBJ2-7; 8 positions match TRBD1. Looked up from germline, CDR1 is SGHRS and CDR2 is YFSETQ. The CDR3 covers 16 residues. The V segment lost 0 bases and the J segment 4 bases; nucleotides outside the gene matches: 9. CDR3 nucleotide sequence: TGCGCCAGCAGCTTGGCCGCTGGGACAGGCTTGTACGAGCAGTACTTC. It yields the protein CASSLAAGTGLYEQYF. The full variable domain, its missing parts supplied by reference TRBV5-1 and TRBJ2-7, is KAGVTQTPRYLIKTRGQQVTLSCSPISGHRSVSWYQQTPGQGLQFLFEYFSETQRNKGNFPGRFSGRQFSNSRSEMNVSTLELGDSALYLCASSLAAGTGLYEQYFGPGTRLTVT.

This clone has more than one count but fewer than ten. The genes are TRBV6-1 and TRBJ1-1; D gene uncertain. CDR1 MNHNS and CDR2 SASEGT come from the germline V gene. The CDR3 length is 14 residues. V was clipped by 6 bases and J by 4 bases, with 15 bases between them. The CDR3 DNA is TGTGCCAGCAGAACATTCTGGGGATTCACTGAAGCTTTCTTT. Encoded protein: CASRTFWGFTEAFF.

This clone turned up a few times. The chain links TRBV5-1 to TRBJ2-2; D gene ambiguous. Deletions cut 6 bases from V and 1 base from J, with 10 bases between. The CDR3 extends over 14 amino acids. CDR1 is SGHRS and CDR2 is YFSETQ in the germline V gene. The CDR3 nucleotides are TGCGCCAGCACCATCGGCGGGAACACCGGGGAGCTGTTTTTT. Translating gives CASTIGGNTGELFF.

This chain connects TRBV7-6 to TRBJ2-7; D is perhaps TRBD1 (7 bases). Trimming took off 5 bases at V and 0 bases at J, with 14 bases between the two ends. The CDR3 sequence is 15 residues long. Germline V gene data show CDR1 as SGHVS and CDR2 as FNYEAQ. The CDR3 protein is CASSTRGASSYEQYF. CDR3 bases: TGTGCCAGCAGCACCAGGGGGGCGAGCTCCTACGAGCAGTACTTC.

The rearrangement joins TRBV5-1 to TRBJ1-2; no definite D call. Trimming left V 4 bases short and J 4 bases short, with 14 bases between. Germline CDR1 SGHRS, CDR2 YFSETQ. The CDR3 totals 14 residues. CDR3 protein: CASSAGPGTYGYTF. CDR3 DNA sequence: TGCGCCAGCAGCGCCGGGCCCGGTACCTATGGCTACACCTTC.

The rearrangement joins TRBV28 to TRBJ2-3; either TRBD1 or TRBD2 may supply D (6 bases each). The CDR3 loop spans 14 amino acids. Trimming left V 7 bases short and J 4 bases short, with 15 bases between. CDR1 is MDHEN and CDR2 is SYDVKM in the germline V gene. CDR3: CASTRGRRADTQYF. In nucleotides, the CDR3 is TGTGCCAGCACTCGGGGGCGTCGAGCAGATACGCAGTATTTT.

V usage is TRBV5-4 and J usage is TRBJ1-6; no definite D call. Per the germline V gene, CDR1 is SGHNT and CDR2 is YYREEE (reference sequence). Trimming shortened V by 0 bases and J by 3 bases, and 7 bases separated the two germline ends. This CDR3 contains 15 residues. The DNA of the CDR3 is TGTGCCAGCAGCTTGGAACAGAACTATAATTCACCCCTCCACTTT. This encodes CASSLEQNYNSPLHF.

The V call is TRBV13, the J call TRBJ1-4, with TRBD1 as a possible D gene (6 bases). Trimming removed 5 bases at V and 5 bases at J, with 15 bases between. Germline V gene data show CDR1 as PRHDT and CDR2 as FYEKMQ (reference sequence). The CDR3 has 15 amino acids. The CDR3 is CASSRATGGNEKLFF. For the CDR3, the DNA is TGTGCCAGCAGCCGCGCGACAGGAGGGAATGAAAAACTGTTTTTT.

This clone appeared once. This chain joins TRBV23-1 and TRBJ2-7; no firm D call. TRBV23-1 is treated as an ORF (open reading frame) with a function not yet certain. The CDR3 is made up of 11 amino acids. V was cut by 4 bases and J by 7 bases, with 8 bases left in between. CDR3 sequence reads: CASSLPEEQYF. The CDR3 coding sequence is TGCGCCAGCAGTCTTCCGGAGGAGCAGTACTTC.

This chain links TRBV10-3 with TRBJ1-1; no firm D call. CDR3 length: 13 amino acids. V lost 7 bases and J 1 base, leaving 10 bases between the germline ends. Germline CDR1 ENHRY, CDR2 SYGVKD. In DNA form, the CDR3 reads TGTGCCATCACCCCGGACGGGAACACTGAAGCTTTCTTT. Translation: CAITPDGNTEAFF.

V gene TRBV18 combines with J gene TRBJ1-5; D unclear. Germline lookup yields CDR1 KGHSH and CDR2 LQKENI. The germline V and J ends were trimmed by 5 bases and 0 bases, with 2 bases remaining between them. The CDR3 length is 12 residues. The CDR3 is CASSDSNQPQHF. CDR3 DNA sequence: TGTGCCAGCTCAGATAGCAATCAGCCCCAGCATTTT.

The chain carries TRBV11-3 and TRBJ2-2; 9 bases agree with TRBD1. V gave up 4 bases and J gave up 3 bases; unmatched junction bases: 6. The CDR3 runs 16 residues. Germline CDR1 SGHNT, CDR2 YENEEA. The CDR3 coding sequence is TGTGCCAGCAGCTCATTAGACAGGGGGGACACCGGGGAGCTGTTTTTT. Amino acids: CASSSLDRGDTGELFF.

This clone was detected a few times. V is TRBV5-6 and J is TRBJ1-3; D is unclear. CDR1 is SGHDT and CDR2 is YYEEEE in the germline V gene. Trimming shortened V by 1 base and J by 3 bases, and 14 bases separated the two germline ends. The CDR3 loop spans 16 amino acids. CDR3 amino acids: CASSLWATTYGNTIYF. In nucleotides, the CDR3 is TGTGCCAGCAGCTTGTGGGCGACTACTTATGGAAACACCATATATTTT.

The V and J genes are TRBV7-9 and TRBJ2-1; D unresolved. Germline V lookup: CDR1 SEHNR, CDR2 FQNEAQ (reference sequence). This CDR3 is built from 12 residues. Trimming cost V 5 bases and J 10 bases, with 12 bases left between them. CDR3 nucleotides: TGTGCCAGCAGCGTGACTGGATACGAGCAGTTCTTC. Translated, it gives CASSVTGYEQFF. The full variable domain, rest sourced from reference TRBV7-9 and TRBJ2-1, is DTGVSQNPRHKITKRGQNVTFRCDPISEHNRLYWYRQTLGQGPEFLTYFQNEAQLEKSRLLSDRFSAERPKGSFSTLEIQRTEQGDSAMYLCASSVTGYEQFFGPGTRLTVL.

CDR3: CASSVGTGATYEQYF. The CDR3 DNA follows: TGTGCCAGCAGCGTTGGGACAGGGGCCACCTACGAGCAGTACTTC. This sequence joins TRBV9 and TRBJ2-7, with TRBD1 identical over 10 bases. The CDR3 runs 15 residues. CDR1 and CDR2 (germline): SGDLS, YYNGEE. J lost 2 bases, V lost 2 bases, and 4 bases had no gene match. Together with reference TRBV9 and TRBJ2-7, the CDR3 gives the full variable domain: DSGVTQTPKHLITATGQRVTLRCSPRSGDLSVYWYQQSLDQGLQFLIQYYNGEERAKGNILERFSAQQFPDLHSELNLSSLELGDSALYFCASSVGTGATYEQYFGPGTRLTVT.